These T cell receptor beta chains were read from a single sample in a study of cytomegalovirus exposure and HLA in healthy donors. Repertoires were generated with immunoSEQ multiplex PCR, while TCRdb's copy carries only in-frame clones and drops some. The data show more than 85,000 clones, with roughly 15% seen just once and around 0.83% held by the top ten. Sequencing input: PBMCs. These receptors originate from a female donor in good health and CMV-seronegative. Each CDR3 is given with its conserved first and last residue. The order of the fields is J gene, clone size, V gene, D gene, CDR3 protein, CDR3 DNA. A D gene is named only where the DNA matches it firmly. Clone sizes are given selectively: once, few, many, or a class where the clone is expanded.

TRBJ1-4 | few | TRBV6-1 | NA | CASSEFGRGATNEKLFF | TGTGCCAGCAGTGAATTCGGTAGAGGTGCAACTAATGAAAAACTGTTTTTT
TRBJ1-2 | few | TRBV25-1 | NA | CASSPFPTGFYGYTF | TGTGCCAGCAGTCCCTTTCCGACAGGCTTCTATGGCTACACCTTC
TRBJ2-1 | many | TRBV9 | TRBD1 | CASSGRPDRGYNEQFF | TGTGCCAGCAGCGGGCGACCGGACAGGGGCTACAATGAGCAGTTCTTC
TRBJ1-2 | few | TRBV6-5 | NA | CASSLRLRAGNYGYTF | TGTGCCAGCAGTTTGAGGCTTCGAGCGGGAAACTATGGCTACACCTTC
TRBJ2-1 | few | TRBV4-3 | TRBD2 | CASSQESGLAGVGEQFF | TGCGCCAGCAGCCAAGAATCCGGACTAGCGGGGGTGGGTGAGCAGTTCTTC
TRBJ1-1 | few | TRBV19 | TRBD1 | CASSIRDRVTEAFF | TGTGCCAGTAGTATTCGGGACAGGGTCACTGAAGCTTTCTTT
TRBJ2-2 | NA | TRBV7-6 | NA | CASSLLPTRNTGELFF | TGTGCCAGCAGCTTACTACCGACAAGGAACACCGGGGAGCTGTTTTTT
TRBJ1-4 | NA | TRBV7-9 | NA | CASSLGEPIRGDEKLFF | TGTGCCAGCAGCTTAGGCGAACCCATTCGGGGAGATGAAAAACTGTTTTTT
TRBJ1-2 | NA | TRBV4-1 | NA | CASSQDQTEVAYTF | TGCGCCAGCAGCCAAGATCAGACGGAGGTGGCCTACACCTTC
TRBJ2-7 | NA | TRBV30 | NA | CAWSWHTYEQYF | TGTGCCTGGAGTTGGCACACCTACGAGCAGTACTTC
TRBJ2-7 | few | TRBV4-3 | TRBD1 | CASSPGTAAYEQYF | TGCGCCAGCAGCCCCGGGACAGCCGCCTACGAGCAGTACTTC
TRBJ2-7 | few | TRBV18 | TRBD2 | CASSPRSGGHEQYF | TGTGCCAGCTCACCACGTAGCGGGGGGCACGAGCAGTACTTC
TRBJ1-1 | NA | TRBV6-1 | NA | CASSENRRLNTEAFF | TGTGCCAGCAGTGAAAACAGGCGACTGAACACTGAAGCTTTCTTT
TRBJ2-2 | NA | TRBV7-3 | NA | CASSSTGPGELFF | TGTGCCAGCAGCTCCACAGGGCCCGGGGAGCTGTTTTTT
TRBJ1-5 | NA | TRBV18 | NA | CASSPPLSHGEPQHF | TGTGCCAGCTCACCACCTCTTTCACACGGGGAGCCCCAGCATTTT
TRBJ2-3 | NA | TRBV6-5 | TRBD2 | CASSYSGGTDTQYF | TGTGCCAGCAGTTACTCGGGGGGGACAGATACGCAGTATTTT
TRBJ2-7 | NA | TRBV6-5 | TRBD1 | CASSWTGSREQYF | TGTGCCAGCAGTTGGACAGGAAGCCGCGAGCAGTACTTC
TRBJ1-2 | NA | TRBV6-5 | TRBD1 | CASSRDRDYGYTF | TGTGCCAGCAGCCGGGACAGGGACTATGGCTACACCTTC
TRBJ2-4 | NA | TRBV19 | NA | CASSSRGAANIQYF | TGTGCCAGTAGTAGTCGGGGGGCCGCAAACATTCAGTACTTC
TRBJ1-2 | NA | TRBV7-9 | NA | CASSLTTGGANYGYTF | TGTGCCAGCAGCTTAACTACCGGCGGGGCGAACTATGGCTACACCTTC
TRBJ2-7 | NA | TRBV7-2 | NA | CASSPHRGGAGYEQYF | TGTGCCAGCAGCCCCCACCGTGGGGGTGCGGGGTACGAGCAGTACTTC
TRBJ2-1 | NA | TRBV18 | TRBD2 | CASSRTLAAQYNEQFF | TGTGCCAGCTCACGGACACTAGCGGCCCAATACAATGAGCAGTTCTTC
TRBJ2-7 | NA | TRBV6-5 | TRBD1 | CASSIGQGFTYEQYF | TGTGCCAGCAGTATTGGACAGGGGTTTACCTACGAGCAGTACTTC
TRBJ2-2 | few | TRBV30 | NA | CAWSAGGELFF | TGTGCCTGGAGTGCGGGGGGGGAGCTGTTTTTT
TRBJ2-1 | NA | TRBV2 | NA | CASMLTSPYEQFF | TGTGCCAGCATGCTGACTAGTCCCTATGAGCAGTTCTTC
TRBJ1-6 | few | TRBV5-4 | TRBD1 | CASSLELGRGNSPLHF | TGTGCCAGCAGCTTGGAATTAGGCAGGGGGAATTCACCCCTCCACTTT
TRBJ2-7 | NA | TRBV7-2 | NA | CASSFEWLNSYEQYF | TGTGCCAGCAGCTTCGAGTGGTTAAACTCCTACGAGCAGTACTTC
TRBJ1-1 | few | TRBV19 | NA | CASSIGRVMNTEAFF | TGTGCCAGTAGTATAGGGAGAGTCATGAACACTGAAGCTTTCTTT
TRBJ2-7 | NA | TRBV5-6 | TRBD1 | CASRKQGARGYEQYF | TGTGCCAGCAGAAAACAGGGGGCGAGGGGTTACGAGCAGTACTTC
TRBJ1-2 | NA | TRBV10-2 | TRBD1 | CASSESMRQGSYGYTF | TGCGCCAGCAGTGAGTCGATGAGACAGGGGTCGTATGGCTACACCTTC
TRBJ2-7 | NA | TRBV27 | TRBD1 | CASSSQRGHYEQYF | TGTGCCAGCAGTTCCCAGAGGGGGCACTACGAGCAGTACTTC
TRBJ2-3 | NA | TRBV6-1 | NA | CASSEVRRDTQYF | TGTGCCAGCAGTGAAGTCCGCAGGGATACGCAGTATTTT
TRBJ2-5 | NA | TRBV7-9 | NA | CASSVDTGWIQYF | TGTGCCAGCAGCGTTGACACCGGTTGGATCCAGTACTTC
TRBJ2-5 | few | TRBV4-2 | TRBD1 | CASSQLDRDQETQYF | TGTGCCAGCAGCCAGCTTGACAGGGACCAAGAGACCCAGTACTTC
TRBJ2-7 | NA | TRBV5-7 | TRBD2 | CASSFLAGYEQYF | TGTGCCAGCAGCTTTCTAGCGGGATACGAGCAGTACTTC
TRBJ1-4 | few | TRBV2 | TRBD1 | CASSEARSAGGRGNEKLFF | TGTGCCAGCAGTGAAGCACGGTCGGCAGGGGGCCGGGGTAATGAAAAACTGTTTTTT
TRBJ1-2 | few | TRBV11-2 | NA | CASSSAGGYTF | TGTGCCAGCAGCTCCGCGGGTGGCTACACCTTC
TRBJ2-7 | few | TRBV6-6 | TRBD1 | CASSPGTVYEQYF | TGTGCCAGCAGTCCCGGGACAGTCTACGAGCAGTACTTC
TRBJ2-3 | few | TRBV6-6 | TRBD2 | CASSSRGADTDTQYF | TGTGCCAGCAGTTCGCGGGGGGCCGACACAGATACGCAGTATTTT
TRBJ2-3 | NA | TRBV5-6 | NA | CASSLVSSDTQYF | TGTGCCAGCAGCTTGGTTAGTTCAGATACGCAGTATTTT
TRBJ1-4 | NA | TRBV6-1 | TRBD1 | CASSWTGSVKKLFF | TGTGCCAGCAGTTGGACAGGGAGTGTGAAAAAACTGTTTTTT
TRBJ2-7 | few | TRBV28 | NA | CASSRPGTIYEQYF | TGTGCCAGCAGTCGTCCCGGGACAATCTACGAGCAGTACTTC
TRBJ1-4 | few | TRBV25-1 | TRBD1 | CASRRGQGSAKLFF | TGTGCCAGCAGAAGGGGACAGGGCAGTGCAAAACTGTTTTTT
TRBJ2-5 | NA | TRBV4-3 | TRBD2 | CASSQGLAGVETQYF | TGCGCCAGCAGCCAGGGACTAGCGGGAGTAGAGACCCAGTACTTC
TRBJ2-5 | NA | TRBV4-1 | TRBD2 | CASSPVGRGDQETQYF | TGCGCCAGCAGCCCCGTGGGGCGGGGGGACCAAGAGACCCAGTACTTC
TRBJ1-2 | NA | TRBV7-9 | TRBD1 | CASRHAGTGGVYGYTF | TGTGCCAGCAGACACGCCGGGACAGGGGGCGTTTATGGCTACACCTTC
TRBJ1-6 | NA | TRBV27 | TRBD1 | CASNRDSLGDSPLHF | TGTGCCAGCAACCGGGACAGCCTCGGGGATTCACCCCTCCACTTT
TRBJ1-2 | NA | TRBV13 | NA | CASSLKGDTYGYTF | TGTGCCAGCAGCTTAAAGGGGGACACTTATGGCTACACCTTC
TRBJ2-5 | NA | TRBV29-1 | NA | CSVTSLGAQYF | TGCAGCGTGACAAGCCTCGGGGCCCAGTACTTC
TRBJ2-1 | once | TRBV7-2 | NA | CASSSGQGPPLSEQFF | TGTGCCAGCAGCTCCGGTCAGGGGCCGCCGCTCAGTGAGCAGTTCTTC
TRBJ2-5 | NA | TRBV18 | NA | CASSPLGETQYF | TGTGCCAGCTCACCGCTCGGGGAGACCCAGTACTTC
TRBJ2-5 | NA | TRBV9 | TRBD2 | CASSVTPSGRAGETQYF | TGTGCCAGCAGCGTGACCCCTAGCGGGAGGGCCGGGGAGACCCAGTACTTC
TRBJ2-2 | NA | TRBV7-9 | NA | CASSLARGRNTGELFF | TGTGCCAGCAGCTTAGCGCGGGGCAGGAACACCGGGGAGCTGTTTTTT